The present T cell receptor beta chain was sequenced within a study of vaccination effects on CD4 cells after COVID-19. The ViraFEST assay expanded antigen-specific CD4+ T cells with viral peptide pools before sequencing. At the end of about 9 days of culture, CD4+ T cells were isolated. Each well held 1.5 million to 2 million PBMC cultured with about 9.1 ug/ml peptides and roughly 11 IU/ml IL-2. TCRdb keeps only in-frame clones here, not all; method: immunoSEQ multiplex PCR. The sample gives tens of thousands of clones, around 86% of which show up once; roughly 2.3% is in the top ten. A note on this clone: What it recognizes is unknown.

Study-wide results and caveats: Relatively few convalescent patients took part in the study, which had no early post-infection timepoints. Infection-derived and vaccine-derived clones contracted markedly late after vaccination.

The sequencing here drew on CD4+ T cells from PBMCs cultured with HCoV-229E spike peptides, taken before COVID-19 vaccination. This sequence originates from a human donor who received a COVID-19 vaccine.

For the CDR3, the DNA is TGTGCCAGCACCCAACGGAGTAGCGGGGGCACAGATACGCAGTATTTT. Translation: CASTQRSSGGTDTQYF. The chain is built from TRBV21-1 and TRBJ2-3; the D call of TRBD2 is as the table states it, not checked on the DNA. TRBV21-1 is designated a pseudogene. The CDR3 is 16 residues long.